The source of this TCR beta chain is a study of blood T cells in healthy people across ages. The overall study: Capture via template switching afforded approximately one barcoded beta molecule per two T cells. General study findings and limits: A strong correlation was found between TCR beta diversity and the percentage of naive T cells. The unsorted PBMCs prevented any conclusive comparison of naive versus antigen-experienced cells.

Primed by a sample-barcoded 5' primer and a J-beta primer mix, a second PCR proceeded for 7 to 11 cycles. Template switching added a 12-random-nucleotide identifier to every cDNA molecule. One entry per CDR3 protein results from TCRdb running MiXCR on the 5' RACE reads. Of 1.5 million to 2 million distinct CDR3 sequences listed, about 30% are singletons. The ends were cut back, 3 bases at V and 3 bases at J, with 15 bases in the middle. The CDR3 is 15 residues long. This clonotype was seen at least ten times. Its antigen is not identified. The clonotype comes from a woman aged 25 to 45 in good health. Material: blood. The V call is TRBV12-3 or TRBV12-4, the J call TRBJ2-7, with D possibly TRBD1 on 6 matching bases. The CDR3 coding sequence is TGTGCCAGCAGTTTTCCGGGACAAGGTCGCTACGAGCAGTACTTC. It specifies CASSFPGQGRYEQYF.